This is a list of T cell receptor beta chains from one sample in a study of CD8 T cell repertoires and HIV-1 epitope variants. No cognate antigen is known for these TCRs. Sequencing was performed with immunoSEQ multiplex PCR; in TCRdb, only in-frame clones are kept and a portion is missing. The table records thousands of clones, just under 70% of them present only once. The sequenced sample consisted of cultured CD8+ T cells derived from PBMCs. These receptor sequences come from a male donor with HIV. CDR3s include the opening cysteine and the closing phenylalanine or tryptophan. The D gene is left open where the match is weak. Size is omitted from some rows. Given values are once, few, many or a class for expanded clones.

few	TRBJ2-2	-	TRBV6-4	TGTGCCAGCAGTGCAGGGGACACCGGGGAGCTGTTTTTT	CASSAGDTGELFF
-	TRBJ2-1	-	TRBV9	TGTGCCAGCAGCGTAGGGACACCTCGTTACAATGAGCAGTTCTTC	CASSVGTPRYNEQFF
-	TRBJ2-1	TRBD2	TRBV27	TGTGCCAGCAGTTTATCGAGTAGCGGGAGCAATTACAATGAGCAGTTCTTC	CASSLSSSGSNYNEQFF
-	TRBJ2-1	-	TRBV5-1	TGCGCCAGCAGCTTCGGCGGGGTGCATGAGCAGTTCTTC	CASSFGGVHEQFF
-	TRBJ1-1	TRBD1	TRBV4-3	TGCGCCAGCAGCCAATTCCCAATGGGACAGATGAACACTGAAGCTTTCTTT	CASSQFPMGQMNTEAFF
once	TRBJ2-5	TRBD2	TRBV5-1	TGCGCCAGCAGTCCAGCGGGGGAAGAGACCCAGTACTTC	CASSPAGEETQYF
few	TRBJ2-7	-	TRBV9	TGTGCCAGCAGCGTGTCGGGGGGCCCTTTGGGGGAGCAGTACTTC	CASSVSGGPLGEQYF
-	TRBJ1-2	-	TRBV4-1	TGCGCCAGCAGCCAAGATGTGCTAGCACACTATGGCTACACCTTC	CASSQDVLAHYGYTF
few	TRBJ1-1	TRBD1	TRBV10-3	TGTGCCATCAGGACGGACAGGGAGGGTCGGGACACTGAAGCTTTCTTT	CAIRTDREGRDTEAFF
few	TRBJ1-2	TRBD1	TRBV6-1	TGTGCCAGCAGTGAACCCGGGACAGGGTACGGCTACACCTTC	CASSEPGTGYGYTF
-	TRBJ2-7	-	TRBV19	TGTGCCACCGCGACAGGAATCGGCTACGAGCAGTACTTC	CATATGIGYEQYF
-	TRBJ2-1	-	TRBV2	TGTGCCAGCACTTGGGGGGACAATGAGCAGTTCTTC	CASTWGDNEQFF
-	TRBJ2-2	-	TRBV9	TGTGCCAGCAGCCAGGCAGATGAAACAGTAACCGGGGAGCTGTTTTTT	CASSQADETVTGELFF
-	TRBJ2-3	-	TRBV9	TGTGCCAGCAGCGTAGCTCCGGGACACCCCCCAGATACGCAGTATTTT	CASSVAPGHPPDTQYF
-	TRBJ2-7	-	TRBV4-1	TGCGCCAGCAGCCAAGATTACCTCGGCCTCTCCTACGAGCAGTACTTC	CASSQDYLGLSYEQYF
-	TRBJ2-7	-	TRBV6-5	TGTGCCAGCAGTTACGGGGGAGGCGAGCAGTACTTC	CASSYGGGEQYF
-	TRBJ2-1	TRBD1	TRBV11-3	TGTGCCAGCAGCTTCCAGGGAGGACAGGGAGTCAATGAGCAGTTCTTC	CASSFQGGQGVNEQFF
-	TRBJ2-3	-	TRBV4-1	TGCGCCAGCAGCCTGTGGGGCCGCGGGACAGATACGCAGTATTTT	CASSLWGRGTDTQYF
-	TRBJ2-7	TRBD2	TRBV11-2	TGTGCCAGCAGCTTCGAAGCGGGAGTGGGCTACGAGCAGTACTTC	CASSFEAGVGYEQYF
medium-sized	TRBJ2-7	-	TRBV1	TGCACCAGCAGCCATTCTCTGCGGTACGAGCAGTACTTC	CTSSHSLRYEQYF
-	TRBJ1-1	TRBD1	TRBV4-1	TGCGCCAGCAGCCAAGATTGGACAGGGGGCTTTACTGAAGCTTTCTTT	CASSQDWTGGFTEAFF
once	TRBJ2-1	-	TRBV19	TGTGCCAGTAGTATTATGTCCGACAATGAGCAGTTCTTC	CASSIMSDNEQFF
-	TRBJ2-7	-	TRBV29-1	TGCAGCGCTGACATTGAGGGTCGGGGCTCCTACGAGCAGTACTTC	CSADIEGRGSYEQYF
-	TRBJ1-1	-	TRBV7-9	TGTGCCAGCAGCTCACCAGCGAACACTGAAGCTTTCTTT	CASSSPANTEAFF
-	TRBJ1-1	-	TRBV4-3	TGCGCCAGCAGCCAAGATTTCGTGGGAGGCACTGAAGCTTTCTTT	CASSQDFVGGTEAFF
-	TRBJ2-1	TRBD1	TRBV19	TGTGCCAGTAGGGATACAGGACAGGGAGACTACAATGAGCAGTTCTTC	CASRDTGQGDYNEQFF
-	TRBJ2-7	-	TRBV29-1	TGCAGCTACAGGACAGAGACAACCTACGAGCAGTACTTC	CSYRTETTYEQYF
-	TRBJ1-2	-	TRBV5-1	TGCGCCAGCAGCTTGGACCTACAGGAGGGTAACTATGGCTACACCTTC	CASSLDLQEGNYGYTF
-	TRBJ2-7	TRBD2	TRBV2	TGTGCCAGCAGTGAAGCAACTAGCGGGAGCTACGAGCAGTACTTC	CASSEATSGSYEQYF
-	TRBJ2-4	-	TRBV5-1	TGCGCCAGCAGCTTGGACAGGGCCAAAAACATTCAGTACTTC	CASSLDRAKNIQYF
few	TRBJ1-2	TRBD1	TRBV4-3	TGCGCCAGCAGCCAAGATTGGACAGGCCCTGCGAACTATGGCTACACCTTC	CASSQDWTGPANYGYTF
-	TRBJ2-4	TRBD2	TRBV10-3	TGTGCCATCAGTGAAAACACGGGGGGACCGAGTAAAAACATTCAGTACTTC	CAISENTGGPSKNIQYF
-	TRBJ2-1	-	TRBV4-1	TGCGCCAGCAGCCGTGACCCAGCCCCCTACAATGAGCAGTTCTTC	CASSRDPAPYNEQFF
-	TRBJ2-1	TRBD2	TRBV10-1	TGCGCCAGCAGTGAGTCGCCTAGCGGGAGGCCAGACGAGCAGTTCTTC	CASSESPSGRPDEQFF
-	TRBJ1-1	-	TRBV28	TGTGCCAGCAGTTCTTTTATAGGGAACACTGAAGCTTTCTTT	CASSSFIGNTEAFF
-	TRBJ2-7	-	TRBV11-2	TGTGCCAGCAGCTCCTCGGACGGCTACGAGCAGTACTTC	CASSSSDGYEQYF
-	TRBJ2-2	-	TRBV7-6	TGTGCCAGCAGCTTAGAAACGGGAGCCCTAGCCACCGGGGAGCTGTTTTTT	CASSLETGALATGELFF
-	TRBJ2-7	-	TRBV5-4	TGTGCCAGCAGCTCCGTGGACTACGAGCAGTACTTC	CASSSVDYEQYF
-	TRBJ2-7	TRBD2	TRBV28	TGTGCCAGCAGTTTGGAGCGGGGTGGGGTCGAGCAGTACTTC	CASSLERGGVEQYF
-	TRBJ1-3	-	TRBV13	TGTGCCAGCACCTTGGAGGCGGGCTCTGGAAACACCATATATTTT	CASTLEAGSGNTIYF
-	TRBJ1-1	TRBD1	TRBV15	TGTGCCACCAGCAGGTCCCGTGGGACAGATGAAGCTTTCTTT	CATSRSRGTDEAFF
-	TRBJ2-7	-	TRBV27	TGTGCCAGCAGTCTCAAGATTCCACCCCCCTCCTACGAGCAGTACTTC	CASSLKIPPPSYEQYF
-	TRBJ1-6	-	TRBV5-1	TGCGCCAGCAGCTTGGATGGCAGGGAAACCTCACCCCTCCACTTT	CASSLDGRETSPLHF
once	TRBJ1-3	-	TRBV7-6	TGTGCCAGCAGCCCTGCTATAAGCGACAGCGTCGGTGGCACCATATATTTT	CASSPAISDSVGGTIYF
-	TRBJ1-4	TRBD1	TRBV5-6	TGTGCCAGCAGCTTGGGTTTGGACAGGGGACAGTTTTTT	CASSLGLDRGQFF
-	TRBJ2-7	TRBD1	TRBV11-3	TGTGCCAGCACCTTGGACAGGGCCCACGAGCAGTACTTC	CASTLDRAHEQYF
few	TRBJ2-5	TRBD1	TRBV7-6	TGTGCCAGCAGCTTAGCCCGGGACAGGAGTGGGAGAGAGACCCAGTACTTC	CASSLARDRSGRETQYF
-	TRBJ2-1	-	TRBV6-5	TGTGCCAGCAGTTCCCCTCCGGTGGCAGGGGACAATGAGCAGTTCTTC	CASSSPPVAGDNEQFF
few	TRBJ1-1	-	TRBV6-5	TGTGCCAGCAGTTCGGCAGGGGTTTTGGACACTGAAGCTTTCTTT	CASSSAGVLDTEAFF
-	TRBJ2-7	TRBD1	TRBV11-2	TGTGCCAGCAGCATGGGACAGGGTGTCTACGAGCAGTACTTC	CASSMGQGVYEQYF
-	TRBJ1-5	-	TRBV2	TGTGCCAGCAGCCCGAACAGGTTACAACAGCCCCAGCATTTT	CASSPNRLQQPQHF
-	TRBJ1-6	TRBD1	TRBV7-9	TGTGCCAGCAGCTCGGGACAGGAAAATTCACCCCTCCACTTT	CASSSGQENSPLHF
-	TRBJ1-2	TRBD1	TRBV7-9	TGTGCCAGCAGTCGGGACAGTAACTATGGCTACACCTTC	CASSRDSNYGYTF
-	TRBJ1-1	-	TRBV5-1	TGCGCCAGCAGCTTGGGGCATCCGAACACTGAAGCTTTCTTT	CASSLGHPNTEAFF
-	TRBJ2-7	-	TRBV11-2	TGTGCCAGCAGCTTACGAGCGGGCGAGCAGTACTTC	CASSLRAGEQYF
-	TRBJ2-1	-	TRBV14	TGTGCCAGCAGCCCTCTTCAGGGGAGGGTATACAATGAGCAGTTCTTC	CASSPLQGRVYNEQFF
-	TRBJ2-3	-	TRBV15	TGTGCCACCAGCAGAGGGGACCCCTTCACAGATACGCAGTATTTT	CATSRGDPFTDTQYF